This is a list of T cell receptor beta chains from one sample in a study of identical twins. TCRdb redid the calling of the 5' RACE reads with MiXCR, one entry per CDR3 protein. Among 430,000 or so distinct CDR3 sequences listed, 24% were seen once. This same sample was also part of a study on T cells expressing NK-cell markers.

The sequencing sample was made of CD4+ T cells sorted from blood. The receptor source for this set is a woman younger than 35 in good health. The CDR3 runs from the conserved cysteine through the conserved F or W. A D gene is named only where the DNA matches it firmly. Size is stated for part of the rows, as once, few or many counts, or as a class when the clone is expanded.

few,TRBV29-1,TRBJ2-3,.,TGCAGCGCAGAACTCCGGGGTATGGGCACAGATACGCAGTATTTT,CSAELRGMGTDTQYF
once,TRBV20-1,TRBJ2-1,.,TGCAGTGCTAGAGAGGGACACTCCTACAATGAGCAGTTCTTC,CSAREGHSYNEQFF
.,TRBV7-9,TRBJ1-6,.,TGTGCCAGCAGCTCCGCGGTTGGGCAGGCAAATTCACCCCTCCACTTT,CASSSAVGQANSPLHF
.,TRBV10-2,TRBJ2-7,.,TGCGCCAGCAGTGTACTAGTTAGCTCCTACGAGCAGTACTTC,CASSVLVSSYEQYF
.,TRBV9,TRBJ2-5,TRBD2,TGTGCCAGCAGCGTAACAGGACTAGCGGGGACGCAAGAGACCCAGTACTTC,CASSVTGLAGTQETQYF
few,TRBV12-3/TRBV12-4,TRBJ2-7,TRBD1,TGTGCCAGCAGTTTCCGGACAGGGAACGAGCAGTACTTC,CASSFRTGNEQYF
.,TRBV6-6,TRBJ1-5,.,TGTGCCAGCAGTTCAGGTTTAGCCCAGCATTTT,CASSSGLAQHF
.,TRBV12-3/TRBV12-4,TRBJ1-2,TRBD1,TGTGCCAGCAGGACCATTACAACAGGGGTGATAGGTGGCTACACCTTC,CASRTITTGVIGGYTF
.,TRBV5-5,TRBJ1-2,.,TGTGCCAGCAGCCTTACATGGGACTATGGCTACACCTTC,CASSLTWDYGYTF
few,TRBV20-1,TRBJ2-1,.,TGCAGTGCTATATGGACAGGACCGGGGGTGAATGAGCAGTTCTTC,CSAIWTGPGVNEQFF
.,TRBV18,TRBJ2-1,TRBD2,TGTGCCAGCTCACCACGAGTTCAGCGGGGGGGCTCCTACAATGAGCAGTTCTTC,CASSPRVQRGGSYNEQFF
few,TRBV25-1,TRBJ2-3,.,TGTGCCAGCAGGGACCTTTACACAGATACGCAGTATTTT,CASRDLYTDTQYF
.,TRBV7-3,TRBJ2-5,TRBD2,TGTGCCAGCAGCTTAACTAGCGGGAAGGCAGAGACCCAGTACTTC,CASSLTSGKAETQYF
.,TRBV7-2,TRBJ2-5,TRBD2,TGTGCCAGCAGTCGCCTGAATAGCGGGATGGGGGAGACCCAGTACTTC,CASSRLNSGMGETQYF
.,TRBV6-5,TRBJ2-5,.,TGTGCCAGCGGTTATAGACAAGAGACCCAGTACTTC,CASGYRQETQYF
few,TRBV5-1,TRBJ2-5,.,TGCGCCAGCAGCTCTATAGATCAAGAGACCCAGTACTTC,CASSSIDQETQYF
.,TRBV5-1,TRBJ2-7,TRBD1,TGCGCCAGCAGCCTCTACTATGACAGGGCAGGCTCCTACGAGCAGTACTTC,CASSLYYDRAGSYEQYF
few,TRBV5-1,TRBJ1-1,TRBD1,TGCGCCAGCAGCCCTAGGACAGGGGGCGAGGGCACTGAAGCTTTCTTT,CASSPRTGGEGTEAFF
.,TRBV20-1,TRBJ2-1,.,TGCAGCTTAACGGCGCGGAGCTCCTACAATGAGCAGTTCTTC,CSLTARSSYNEQFF
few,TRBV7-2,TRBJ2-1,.,TGTGCCAGCAGCTTAGTACAGGGCCCCAATGAGCAGTTCTTC,CASSLVQGPNEQFF
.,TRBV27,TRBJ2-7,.,TGTGCCAGCATGCGGCAAGGGGTCTACGAGCAGTACTTC,CASMRQGVYEQYF
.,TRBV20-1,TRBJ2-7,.,TGCAGTGCTAGAAGACTACCGATCGACGAGCAGTACTTC,CSARRLPIDEQYF
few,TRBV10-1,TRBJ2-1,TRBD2,TGCGCCAGCGCTAAGGTGGGGACTAGCGGGAGCGGTGAGCAGTTCTTC,CASAKVGTSGSGEQFF
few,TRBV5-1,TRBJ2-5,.,TGCGCCAGCAGCTGGGGGGCGGGTCAAGAGACCCAGTACTTC,CASSWGAGQETQYF
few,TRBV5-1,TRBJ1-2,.,TGCGCCAGCAGCTTGGGGCAGGGGAAGCCTAACTATGGCTACACCTTC,CASSLGQGKPNYGYTF
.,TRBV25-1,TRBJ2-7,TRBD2,TGTGCCAGCAGTGACCCAAGCGGGAGCGCCTACGAGCAGTACTTC,CASSDPSGSAYEQYF
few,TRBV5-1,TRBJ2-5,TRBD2,TGCGCCAGCAGCTTAGGACTAGCGGAGGGGCAGGAGACCCAGTACTTC,CASSLGLAEGQETQYF
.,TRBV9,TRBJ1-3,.,TGTGCCAGCAGCGGGAGGAATACTGGAAACACCATATATTTT,CASSGRNTGNTIYF
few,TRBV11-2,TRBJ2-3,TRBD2,TGTGCCAGCAGCCGTAGGACTAGCGGGAGATGGGGAACAGATACGCAGTATTTT,CASSRRTSGRWGTDTQYF
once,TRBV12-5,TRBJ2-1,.,TGTGCTAGTGAAAAATCGCGTGGGTTTTACCATGAGCAGTTCTTC,CASEKSRGFYHEQFF
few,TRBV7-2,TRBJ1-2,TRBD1,TGTGCCAGCAGCACGGACAGGACCTATGGCTACACCTTC,CASSTDRTYGYTF
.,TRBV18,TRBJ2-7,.,TGTGCCAGCTCACCAGAGTCTTTGGGACGGCCCCACTTC,CASSPESLGRPHF
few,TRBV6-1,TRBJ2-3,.,TGTGCCAGCATAAACCCTGGCGCAGATACGCAGTATTTT,CASINPGADTQYF
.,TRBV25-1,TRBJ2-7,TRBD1,TGTGCCAGCAGTGAGAAGGGGGCTGGTAACTACGAGCAGTACTTC,CASSEKGAGNYEQYF
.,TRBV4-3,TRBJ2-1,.,TGCGCCAGCAGCCAAGAGGGGGGAGTGGGACTCCTTAGCTCCTACAATGAGCAGTTCTTC,CASSQEGGVGLLSSYNEQFF
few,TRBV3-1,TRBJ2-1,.,TGTGCCAGCAGCCAAGGCTCCTGGGGCTCCTACAATGAGCAGTTCTTC,CASSQGSWGSYNEQFF
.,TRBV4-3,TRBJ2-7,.,TGCGCCAGCAGCCAAGGCAGAGGGCCCCGGGACTACGAGCAGTACTTC,CASSQGRGPRDYEQYF
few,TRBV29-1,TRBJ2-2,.,TGCAGCGTTGAGAAGGGGCCTGGCAACACCGGGGAGCTGTTTTTT,CSVEKGPGNTGELFF
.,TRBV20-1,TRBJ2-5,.,TGCAGTGCTAGAGCGGCTGCGGCTGGGACCCAGTACTTC,CSARAAAAGTQYF
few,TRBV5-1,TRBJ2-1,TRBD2,TGCGCCAGCAGCGTACCAGCGGGAGTCTCCTACAATGAGCAGTTCTTC,CASSVPAGVSYNEQFF
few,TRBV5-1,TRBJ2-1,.,TGCGCCAGCAGCTTGATATTCCAGGGTTCGGATGAGCAGTTCTTC,CASSLIFQGSDEQFF
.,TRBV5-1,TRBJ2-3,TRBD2,TGCGCCAGCAGCTTGAGCGGGACCAGCACAGATACGCAGTATTTT,CASSLSGTSTDTQYF
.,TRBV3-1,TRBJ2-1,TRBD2,TGTGCCAGTTACTCTAGCGGGTCCTACAATGAGCAGTTCTTC,CASYSSGSYNEQFF
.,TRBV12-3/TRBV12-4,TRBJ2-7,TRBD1,TGTGCCAGCAGTTTGTCGAGACAGGGATACGAGCAGTACTTC,CASSLSRQGYEQYF
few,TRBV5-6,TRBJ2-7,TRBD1,TGTGCCAGCAGCCCACTTCGGGGACAGGGAGGATCCTACGAGCAGTACTTC,CASSPLRGQGGSYEQYF
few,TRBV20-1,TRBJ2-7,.,TGCAGTGCTAGAGAAAGGCGCCCTCCCCACGAGCAGTACTTC,CSARERRPPHEQYF
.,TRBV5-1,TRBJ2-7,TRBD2,TGCGCCAGCAGCTTTGGGCTAGCGGGAGTCGAGCAGTACTTC,CASSFGLAGVEQYF
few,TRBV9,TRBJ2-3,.,TGTGCCAGCAGCGTCTTGTCGGCGGATACGCAGTATTTT,CASSVLSADTQYF
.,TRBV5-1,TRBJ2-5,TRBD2,TGCGCCAGCAGCTTAGGGACTAGCGGGTTATCGCAAGAGACCCAGTACTTC,CASSLGTSGLSQETQYF
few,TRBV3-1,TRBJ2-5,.,TGTGCCAGCAGCTACGGACCTGAGACCCAGTACTTC,CASSYGPETQYF
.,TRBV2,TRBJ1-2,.,TGTGCCAGCACCCTGGACGATTCGCGTGGCTACACCTTC,CASTLDDSRGYTF
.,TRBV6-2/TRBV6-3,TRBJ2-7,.,TGTGCCAGCAGGTCCGGCGACTCTTACGAGCAGTACTTC,CASRSGDSYEQYF
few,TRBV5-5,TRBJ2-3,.,TGTGCCAGCAACCTAAACCTCGGGGATACGCAGTATTTT,CASNLNLGDTQYF
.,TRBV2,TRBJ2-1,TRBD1,TGTGCCAGCAGATCCGACAGGGGAGTTAACAATGAGCAGTTCTTC,CASRSDRGVNNEQFF